In this sample, the clone carrying this T cell receptor (beta chain) turned up a few times. The sample originates from a study of blood T cells in healthy people across ages. V gave up 3 bases and J gave up 4 bases; unmatched junction bases: 6. There are 14 residues in the CDR3. Germline loops: CDR1 DFQATT, CDR2 SNEGSKA (reference sequence). The authors ran a second PCR of roughly 6 to 11 cycles using a sample-barcoded 5' primer and a J-beta primer mix. TCRdb re-analysed the 5' RACE reads in MiXCR, keeping a single row per CDR3 protein. The sample yields under 2 million distinct CDR3 sequences, roughly 32% seen once.

Sequenced input: blood. This TCR was recovered from a woman younger than 45 in good health. V gene TRBV20-1 combines with J gene TRBJ2-1; 7 bases map to TRBD2. The CDR3 protein is CSASKLSGYNEQFF. CDR3 DNA: TGCAGTGCTAGCAAACTTAGCGGGTACAATGAGCAGTTCTTC.